This TCR beta chain was observed in a study of a mutant IDH1 vaccine in newly diagnosed glioma. Study details: Beforehand, treatment had been radiotherapy, temozolomide, or both; the majority received both.

Of note for this clone: Its specificity is not known.

Time point reported: week 5, during vaccination. What each vaccine dose contained was 300 ug of mutant IDH1 20-mer peptide, accompanied by topical imiquimod. This table comes from immunoSEQ multiplex PCR, and its TCRdb copy is limited to in-frame clones, with some not included. The sample shows around 35,000 clones, about 80% of them seen only once. There are 15 residues in the CDR3. The V gene's germline CDR1 is SGHRS and CDR2 YFSETQ. With 1 base removed from V and 7 bases from J, the gap between germline ends came to 15 bases. The rearrangement joins TRBV5-1 to TRBJ2-1; D might be TRBD2 (6 bases). This receptor was obtained from a young man with glioma. The material sequenced was PBMCs, taken from a glioma patient whose treatment included an IDH1 peptide vaccine. The CDR3 DNA reads TGCGCCAGCAGCTTGCTCGGGGGAACCCCAAATGAGCAGTTCTTC. Residues: CASSLLGGTPNEQFF.